Sequencing of this T cell receptor beta chain was carried out in a study of identical twins. General study points: The study reached conclusions through statistical analysis that was cross-sectional, not following the same donors. Insertions ran lower in abundant cord blood beta clonotypes, though not in memory repertoires.

A universal primer binding site was introduced by template switching. The final cDNA contained unique molecular identifiers. TCRdb redid the calling of the 5' RACE reads with MiXCR, one entry per CDR3 protein. The sample includes 120,000 to 150,000 distinct CDR3 sequences, roughly 3.5% of them seen just once. This clonotype was detected ten times or more. As yet, its antigen is unknown. This CDR3 is built from 13 residues. With V trimmed by 7 bases and J by 6 bases, 6 bases remained unmatched. CDR1 SNHLY and CDR2 FYNNEI come from the germline V gene. Sequencing was done on a sample of memory T cells sorted from blood. The clonotype comes from a man aged 18 to 30 in good health. The chain joins TRBV2 to TRBJ2-1, with 7 bases lining up with TRBD2. The CDR3 is CASNLAGVNEQFF. CDR3 DNA sequence: TGTGCCAGCAACTTAGCGGGCGTCAATGAGCAGTTCTTC.